These 10 T cell receptor beta chains share one sample of origin, sequenced in a study of blood T cell repertoires in COVID-19. Using immunoSEQ multiplex PCR, the repertoire was profiled, and TCRdb retains in-frame clones only, with some absent. The repertoire holds 95,000 to 150,000 clones, just under 80% seen once, with roughly 16% in the top ten. The sample consisted of peripheral blood. The source is a man between 60 and 70 years old with active or convalescent COVID-19.

The chain carries TRBV5-1 and TRBJ2-7, with TRBD1 matching over 7 bases. Germline V gene sequence: CDR1 SGHRS, CDR2 YFSETQ. After removal of 4 bases from V and 1 base from J, the junction contained 11 bases not matched to a gene. The CDR3 consists of 16 residues. The DNA of the CDR3 is TGCGCCAGCAGCCCGGGTCCACAGGGGCGGTCCTACGAGCAGTACTTC. Protein product: CASSPGPQGRSYEQYF.

The chain has TRBV9 and TRBJ1-6; no clear D. CDR3 size: 14 residues. The germline V and J ends were trimmed by 0 bases and 6 bases, with 7 bases remaining between them. Germline CDR1 is SGDLS and CDR2 is YYNGEE. The CDR3 DNA reads as TGTGCCAGCAGCGTAGGGAGGGCTAATTCACCCCTCCACTTT. Amino acids: CASSVGRANSPLHF.

Ten or more counts support this clone. V gene TRBV18 combines with J gene TRBJ2-2, with TRBD1 as a possible D gene (5 bases). V was shortened by 1 base and J by 6 bases, with 12 bases between the two germline ends. Per germline, CDR1 KGHSH and CDR2 LQKENI. CDR3 size: 15 residues. The CDR3 loop reads CASSPQLGAAGELFF. DNA for the CDR3: TGTGCCAGCTCACCACAGTTAGGGGCTGCCGGGGAGCTGTTTTTT.

CDR3 in amino acids: CASSLAETQYF. The CDR3, as DNA: TGTGCCAGCAGCTTGGCGGAGACCCAGTACTTC. This rearrangement joins TRBV5-6 to TRBJ2-5; no reliable D call. The CDR3 runs 11 residues. V lost 0 bases, J lost 5 bases, and 2 bases lay in between. Germline V CDR1 and CDR2: SGHDT, YYEEEE.

The V and J genes are TRBV6-8 and TRBJ2-7; 11 positions agree with TRBD2. Germline CDR1 and CDR2: MNHGY and SAAAGT. This CDR3 has 14 residues. Unmatched junction bases numbered 4, after V lost 5 bases and J lost 4 bases. The CDR3 loop reads CASSRLAGRYEQYF. In DNA, the CDR3 is TGTGCCAGCAGTCGACTAGCGGGAAGGTACGAGCAGTACTTC.

This CDR3 is CASSSRQVSGNTIYF. CDR3 DNA sequence: TGTGCCAGCAGCTCTCGACAGGTCTCTGGAAACACCATATATTTT. The chain employs TRBV3-1 (or the pseudogene TRBV3-2) and TRBJ1-3, with D possibly matching TRBD1 (6 bases). V lost 5 bases to trimming and J lost 0 bases, with 11 bases between them. CDR3 length: 15 amino acids. CDR1 is LGHDT and CDR2 is YNNKEL in the germline V gene (reference sequence).

This clone was seen a single time. This chain uses TRBV13 with TRBJ2-5, with 12 bases that match TRBD2. The germline V gene has CDR1 PRHDT and CDR2 FYEKMQ (reference sequence). The CDR3 loop spans 14 amino acids. With V trimmed by 4 bases and J by 11 bases, 8 bases remained unmatched. The CDR3 spells CASSSRTSGIDQYF. The CDR3 region has the DNA TGTGCCAGCAGCTCGAGGACTAGCGGGATAGATCAGTACTTC.

This clone was detected a few times. The chain employs TRBV24-1 and TRBJ2-5; the match to TRBD1 covers 8 bases. The germline CDR1 and CDR2 sequences are KGHDR and SFDVKD. The junction had 4 bases not matched to a gene; V was cut back by 3 bases and J by 2 bases. The CDR3 has 15 residues. The CDR3 nucleotides are TGTGCCACCAGTGATCCAGGACAGGGACAAGAGACCCAGTACTTC. Protein: CATSDPGQGQETQYF.

The chain recombines TRBV2 with TRBJ1-4; 8 nucleotides line up with TRBD1. Germline V lookup: CDR1 SNHLY, CDR2 FYNNEI. The CDR3 contains 16 residues. After removal of 8 bases from V and 8 bases from J, the junction contained 16 bases not matched to a gene. CDR3 sequence: CASLATGAFVWEKLFF. CDR3 bases: TGTGCCAGCCTGGCGACAGGGGCTTTCGTATGGGAAAAACTGTTTTTT.

The chain joins TRBV7-6 to TRBJ2-2; tentatively, D is TRBD1 (5 bases). Germline CDR1 is SGHVS and CDR2 is FNYEAQ. Trimming left V 5 bases short and J 1 base short, with 11 bases between. There are 15 residues in the CDR3. CDR3 loop: CASSRQGLNTGELFF. For the CDR3, the DNA is TGTGCCAGCAGCCGGCAGGGATTGAACACCGGGGAGCTGTTTTTT. Complete variable domain (other parts from reference TRBV7-6 and TRBJ2-2): GAGVSQSPRYKVTKRGQDVALRCDPISGHVSLYWYRQALGQGPEFLTYFNYEAQQDKSGLPNDRFSAERPEGSISTLTIQRTEQRDSAMYRCASSRQGLNTGELFFGEGSRLTVL.